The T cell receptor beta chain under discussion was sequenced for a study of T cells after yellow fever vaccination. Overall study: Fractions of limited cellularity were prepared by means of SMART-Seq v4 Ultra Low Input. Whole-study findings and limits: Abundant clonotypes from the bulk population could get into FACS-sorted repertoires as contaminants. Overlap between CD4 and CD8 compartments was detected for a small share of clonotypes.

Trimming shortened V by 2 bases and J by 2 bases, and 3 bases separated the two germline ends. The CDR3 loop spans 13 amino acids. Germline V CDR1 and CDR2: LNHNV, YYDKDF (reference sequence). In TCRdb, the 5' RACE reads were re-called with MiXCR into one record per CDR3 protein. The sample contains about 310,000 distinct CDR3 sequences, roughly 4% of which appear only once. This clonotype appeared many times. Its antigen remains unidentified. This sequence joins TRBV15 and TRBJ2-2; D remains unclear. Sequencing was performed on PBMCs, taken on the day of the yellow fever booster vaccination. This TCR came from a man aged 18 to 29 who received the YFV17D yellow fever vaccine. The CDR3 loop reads CATSRTNTGELFF. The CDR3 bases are TGTGCCACCAGCAGAACCAACACCGGGGAGCTGTTTTTT.